The table lists the clone carrying this T cell receptor (beta chain) with a count of one. What it recognizes is unknown. The junction and the germline gene differ at one end; a read error may be behind it. Clones were read by immunoSEQ multiplex PCR, and TCRdb kept only the in-frame ones, dropping some. This table has hundreds of thousands of clones, roughly 81% appearing once. This CDR3 contains 16 residues. Germline lookup yields CDR1 SNHLY and CDR2 FYNNEI. Treatment noted: roughly 18 received Ad26.COV2.S at low or high dose, single or two shots; 5 received placebo; per-sample allocation not given. Collection of the samples took place on day 63 after the first injection of vaccine or placebo. This sample was taken from a study of Ad26.COV2.S vaccination and SARS-CoV-2 variants. General observations from the study: Placebo recipients and vaccine recipients were similar in non-spike TCR breadth. Quantification of TCR breadth and depth may have yielded underestimates of total T cell responses.

The chain carries TRBV2 and TRBJ2-6; no clear D gene. The starting material was peripheral blood, obtained in a trial of Ad26.COV2.S vaccine versus placebo. This receptor was taken from a person aged 18-65 years who received the Ad26.COV2.S COVID-19 vaccine or a placebo. The CDR3 region is CASRPGSFSGANVLTF. In DNA form, the CDR3 reads TGTGCTAGCAGGCCAGGAAGTTTCTCTGGGGCCAACGTCCTGACTTTC.